This entry lists 15 T cell receptor beta chains sequenced from one sample in a study of cytomegalovirus exposure and HLA in healthy donors. The study ran its PCR with 60 Vbeta and 13 Jbeta primers. Libraries were prepared by immunoSEQ multiplex PCR; TCRdb keeps only in-frame clonotypes and omits some of them. Among just over 80,000 clones listed, about 79% were seen once. The sequenced sample consisted of PBMCs. The receptors come from a man aged 18-30 years in good health and CMV-seropositive.

The chain carries TRBV28 and TRBJ2-7, with a tentative D call TRBD2 (7 bases). This CDR3 spans 15 amino acids. Trimming took off 7 bases at V and 3 bases at J, with 19 bases between the two ends. The germline V gene encodes CDR1 MDHEN and CDR2 SYDVKM. The CDR3 region has the DNA TGTGCCAGCACCTTCCCGAAGGGGGGGTACTACGAGCAGTACTTC. It codes for CASTFPKGGYYEQYF.

The genes are TRBV2 and TRBJ1-2, with 7 bases identical to TRBD1. Trimming took 7 bases from V and 4 from J; bases not matched to a gene: 9. The CDR3 sequence is 14 residues long. Germline CDR1 reads SNHLY; CDR2 reads FYNNEI. CDR3 bases: TGTGCCAGCACTAGGGACAGACAGATCTATGGCTACACCTTC. Residues: CASTRDRQIYGYTF.

CDR3 coding DNA: TGTGCCAGCAGCGCCGTACAGGGAAACTCCTACGAGCAGTACTTC. Its protein product is CASSAVQGNSYEQYF. The chain uses TRBV6-6 and TRBJ2-7; possibly TRBD1 for D (6 bases). Germline V gene sequence: CDR1 MNHNY, CDR2 SVGAGI (reference sequence). The V end lost 6 bases, the J end lost 0 bases, and 15 bases lay between the germline ends. This CDR3 contains 15 residues.

The chain employs TRBV28 and TRBJ2-1; 12 positions match TRBD2. The V and J ends lost 6 bases and 7 bases, in that order; junction bases with no gene match: 4. Looked up from germline, CDR1 is MDHEN and CDR2 is SYDVKM. The CDR3 totals 14 residues. In DNA form, the CDR3 reads TGTGCCAGCAGGGTGACTAGCGGGAGAAATGAGCAGTTCTTC. Encoded protein: CASRVTSGRNEQFF.

This clone was seen a few times. The J gene is TRBJ1-2, the V gene TRBV7-6; 7 bases map to TRBD1. This CDR3 is 13 amino acids long. Germline trimming cut 5 bases from V and 4 bases from J; bases unmatched to any gene: 4. Looked up from germline, CDR1 is SGHVS and CDR2 is FNYEAQ. CDR3 bases: TGTGCCAGCAGCGCGGGACAGCTCTATGGCTACACCTTC. This encodes CASSAGQLYGYTF.

V is TRBV25-1 and J is TRBJ1-4; the D gene is possibly TRBD1 (5 bases). This CDR3 has 14 amino acids. V lost 3 bases to trimming and J lost 5 bases, with 10 bases between them. Germline V gene sequence: CDR1 MGHDK, CDR2 SYGVNS. The DNA of the CDR3 is TGTGCCAGCAGTGAGGCAGGGCCCAATGAAAAACTGTTTTTT. It translates to CASSEAGPNEKLFF. Looking up the rest from reference TRBV25-1 and TRBJ1-4 gives the full variable domain: EADIYQTPRYLVIGTGKKITLECSQTMGHDKMYWYQQDPGMELHLIHYSYGVNSTEKGDLSSESTVSRIRTEHFPLTLESARPSHTSQYLCASSEAGPNEKLFFGSGTQLSVL.

The rearrangement joins TRBV9 to TRBJ2-1; D unresolved. V gave up 0 bases and J gave up 3 bases, with 7 bases separating them. The germline V gene has CDR1 SGDLS and CDR2 YYNGEE. This CDR3 has 14 amino acids. CDR3 in DNA: TGTGCCAGCAGCGTAGACAACAACTACAATGAGCAGTTCTTC. It translates to CASSVDNNYNEQFF.

The V and J genes are TRBV7-9 and TRBJ1-1; 9 nucleotides match TRBD1. This CDR3 comprises 15 residues. V lost 1 base, J lost 5 bases, and 5 bases stayed unmatched. Germline V gene sequence: CDR1 SEHNR, CDR2 FQNEAQ (reference sequence). In DNA, the CDR3 is TGTGCCAGCAGCTTAGGGGGACAGGGCTGGACTGAAGCTTTCTTT. Encoded protein: CASSLGGQGWTEAFF.

This clone was picked up a small number of times. V and J are TRBV10-2 and TRBJ1-1; no clear D gene. CDR1 and CDR2 from the germline V gene are WSHSY and SAAADI. CDR3 length equals 13 residues. V dropped 3 bases and J dropped 2 bases, with 7 bases sitting between them. In nucleotides, the CDR3 is TGCGCCAGCAGTGATCCAGTAAACACTGAAGCTTTCTTT. Translating gives CASSDPVNTEAFF.

V and J are TRBV4-1 and TRBJ2-7; perhaps TRBD2 as D (6 bases). The CDR3 loop spans 14 amino acids. Trimming stripped 1 base from V and 4 bases from J, with 11 bases between. Germline V gene sequence: CDR1 MGHRA, CDR2 YSYEKL. This CDR3 is CASSQVIAGYEQYF. CDR3 DNA: TGCGCCAGCAGCCAAGTGATTGCGGGGTACGAGCAGTACTTC.

The chain uses TRBV6-5 and TRBJ2-1, with 11 bases fitting TRBD2. The V gene's germline CDR1 is MNHEY and CDR2 SVGAGI. CDR3 length: 15 residues. V gave up 7 bases and J gave up 5 bases; unmatched junction bases: 7. CDR3 sequence: CASTKGLAGHNEQFF. CDR3 in DNA: TGTGCCAGCACCAAAGGACTAGCGGGCCACAATGAGCAGTTCTTC.

The gene calls are TRBV9 and TRBJ1-5; possible D gene TRBD1, 5 bases. V lost 0 bases and J lost 7, with 8 bases in between. CDR1 is SGDLS and CDR2 is YYNGEE in the germline V gene. This CDR3 contains 13 residues. The CDR3 loop is CASSVEGRQPQHF. CDR3 nucleotide sequence: TGTGCCAGCAGCGTAGAGGGGAGGCAGCCCCAGCATTTT.

Notes on this clone: Compared with germline, one end of the junction differs, possibly owing to a read error. The V call is TRBV7-7, the J call TRBJ2-1, with 7 positions matching TRBD2. This CDR3 is 15 amino acids long. Germline V lookup: CDR1 SSHAT, CDR2 FNYEAQ (reference sequence). The CDR3 spells CASSPQTSRYNEQFF. The CDR3 DNA sequence: TGTGCTAGCAGCCCCCAGACTAGCCGATACAATGAGCAGTTCTTC.

This chain joins TRBV7-9 and TRBJ1-5; 8 bases are shared with TRBD1. Germline CDR1 reads SEHNR; CDR2 reads FQNEAQ (reference sequence). Trimming removed 1 base from V and 6 bases from J; junction bases left unmatched: 2. This CDR3 spans 14 amino acids. CDR3 bases: TGTGCCAGCAGCTTAGAAACAGGGGGTCAGCCCCAGCATTTT. This sequence encodes CASSLETGGQPQHF.

V gene TRBV13 combines with J gene TRBJ2-7, with 7 bases that match TRBD2. The germline V gene encodes CDR1 PRHDT and CDR2 FYEKMQ (reference sequence). Trimming took 6 bases from V and 9 from J; bases not matched to a gene: 23. The length of the CDR3 is 17 residues. CDR3 region: CASSRWRAGEASGRQYF. CDR3 nucleotides: TGTGCCAGCAGTCGGTGGCGTGCGGGAGAAGCCAGTGGTCGGCAGTACTTC. Based on the CDR3 plus reference TRBV13 and TRBJ2-7, the full variable domain is AAGVIQSPRHLIKEKRETATLKCYPIPRHDTVYWYQQGPGQDPQFLISFYEKMQSDKGSIPDRFSAQQFSDYHSELNMSSLELGDSALYFCASSRWRAGEASGRQYFGPGTRLTVT.